Each of the 17 T cell receptor beta chains below was sequenced from the same sample in a study of blood T cells in healthy people across ages. The authors ran a second PCR of roughly 6 to 12 cycles using a sample-barcoded 5' primer and a J-beta primer mix. TCRdb ran MiXCR on the 5' RACE reads and lists one entry per CDR3 protein. The data show over 600,000 distinct CDR3 sequences, 46% seen once. Material for sequencing was blood. The receptors derive from a man older than 75 in good health.

As concerns this clonotype: One end of the junction does not line up with germline, which may come from a read error. The CDR3 loop is CASSPDTRGNGCTF. CDR3 nucleotide sequence: TGTGCCAGCAGCCCCGACACGAGGGGGAATGGCTGCACCTTC. The chain carries TRBV13 and TRBJ1-2, with D possibly being TRBD1 (6 bases). This CDR3 is 14 amino acids long. CDR1 is PRHDT and CDR2 is FYEKMQ in the germline V gene (reference sequence). Using reference TRBV13 and TRBJ1-2 for the parts outside the CDR3, the full variable domain is AAGVIQSPRHLIKEKRETATLKCYPIPRHDTVYWYQQGPGQDPQFLISFYEKMQSDKGSIPDRFSAQQFSDYHSELNMSSLELGDSALYFCASSPDTRGNGCTFGSGTRLTVV.

The gene calls are TRBV7-3 and TRBJ1-3; D may be TRBD1 (6 bases). V lost 4 bases to trimming and J lost 4 bases, with 20 bases between them. Germline V gene lookup returns CDR1 SGHTA and CDR2 FQGTGA. The CDR3 contains 17 residues. CDR3 bases: TGTGCCAGCAGCTCCCAAACCCCTTACAGGGTCGGAAACACCATATATTTT. The encoded protein is CASSSQTPYRVGNTIYF.

As concerns this clonotype: One end of the junction is discordant with germline, which a read error may explain. The CDR3 DNA follows: TGCGCCAGCAGTCCTAGCGGGATAGAAGAGACCCGGTACTTC. It codes for CASSPSGIEETRYF. The V call is TRBV10-1, the J call TRBJ2-5; 9 nucleotides align to TRBD2. The CDR3 is 14 amino acids. Germline V CDR1 and CDR2: WNHNN, SYGVQD (reference sequence).

There are many counts of this clonotype. The CDR3 reads CASSLGMASGLTDTQYF. The CDR3 coding sequence is TGTGCCAGCAGCCTAGGGATGGCTAGCGGACTCACAGATACGCAGTATTTT. The chain combines TRBV7-2 with TRBJ2-3; 7 bases match TRBD2. The germline V gene encodes CDR1 SGHTA and CDR2 FQGNSA. V lost 5 bases and J lost 2; bases outside the gene matches: 13. CDR3 length: 17 residues.

The chain carries TRBV12-3 or TRBV12-4 and TRBJ1-6; no definite D call. Deletions cut 6 bases from V and 7 bases from J, with 10 bases between. The length of the CDR3 is 13 residues. CDR3 nucleotide sequence: TGTGCCAGCAGAGGCGCGGGAAATTCACCCCTCCACTTT. This sequence encodes CASRGAGNSPLHF.

This clonotype occurred once. V gene TRBV20-1 combines with J gene TRBJ2-1, with D perhaps matching TRBD1 or TRBD2 (6 bases each). V lost 5 bases to trimming and J lost 7 bases, with 15 bases between them. CDR1 DFQATT and CDR2 SNEGSKA come from the germline V gene (reference sequence). The CDR3 runs 13 residues. CDR3 region: CSARGLPSNEQFF. The CDR3 coding sequence is TGCAGTGCTCGGGGGCTACCTTCAAATGAGCAGTTCTTC.

This clonotype was found once. A read error may be the cause here, since a much bigger clone is one base away. The chain joins TRBV12-3 or TRBV12-4 to TRBJ1-2, with D unresolved. Deletions cut 11 bases from V and 8 bases from J, with 18 bases between. The CDR3 runs 12 residues. The CDR3 reads CAGDNRAGGYTF. CDR3 bases: TGTGCCGGCGACAACAGAGCGGGCGGCTACACCTTC.

Written as DNA, the CDR3 is TGTGCCAGCAGTCGACGGGACAGGGGAGCTTACGAGCAGTACTTC. The encoded protein is CASSRRDRGAYEQYF. The chain combines TRBV6-5 with TRBJ2-5; 10 nucleotides align to TRBD1. Gene TRBJ2-7 matches the end of the DNA better, so the J call may be wrong. The CDR3 is 15 residues long. Germline CDR1 and CDR2: MNHEY and SVGAGI.

The gene calls are TRBV29-1 and TRBJ2-3, with 8 bases that match TRBD2. Germline CDR1 reads SQVTM; CDR2 reads ANQGSEA. CDR3 size: 15 residues. V shed 1 base and J 2 bases; nucleotides not matched to a gene: 5. The CDR3 sequence: CSVEATGGATDTQYF. The CDR3, as DNA: TGCAGCGTTGAAGCAACCGGGGGGGCCACAGATACGCAGTATTTT.

V gene TRBV5-1 combines with J gene TRBJ2-3; 7 nucleotides align to TRBD1. Trimming cost V 7 bases and J 0 bases; bases outside gene matches: 11. Germline V lookup: CDR1 SGHRS, CDR2 YFSETQ. The CDR3 spans 16 residues. CDR3 in amino acids: CASRVGTVSSTDTQYF. The CDR3 nucleotides read TGCGCCAGCCGGGTCGGGACAGTCTCTAGCACAGATACGCAGTATTTT.

V gene TRBV7-9 combines with J gene TRBJ1-2, with D possibly matching TRBD1 (5 bases). Germline-derived CDR1 and CDR2 are SEHNR and FQNEAQ (reference sequence). The length of the CDR3 is 14 residues. V was trimmed by 2 bases and J by 7 bases, leaving 14 bases between them. The CDR3 is CASSLLGREGGYTF. The CDR3 DNA follows: TGTGCCAGCAGCTTATTGGGCAGGGAAGGTGGCTACACCTTC. Supplemented by reference TRBV7-9 and TRBJ1-2, the full variable domain reads DTGVSQNPRHKITKRGQNVTFRCDPISEHNRLYWYRQTLGQGPEFLTYFQNEAQLEKSRLLSDRFSAERPKGSFSTLEIQRTEQGDSAMYLCASSLLGREGGYTFGSGTRLTVV.

This clonotype was recorded only once. The chain couples TRBV29-1 to TRBJ2-3; maybe TRBD2 (6 bases). This CDR3 region has 16 residues. The germline V gene encodes CDR1 SQVTM and CDR2 ANQGSEA. With 0 bases removed from V and 4 bases from J, the gap between germline ends came to 17 bases. For the CDR3, the DNA is TGCAGCGTTGAAGATGGTCTAGCGAGACTCGCAGATACGCAGTATTTT. It yields the protein CSVEDGLARLADTQYF.

The chain joins TRBV12-3 or TRBV12-4 to TRBJ2-5; TRBD1 matches 7 bases. The CDR3 consists of 15 residues. V gave up 3 bases and J gave up 11 bases; unmatched junction bases: 15. DNA of the CDR3: TGTGCCAGCAGTTTGTGGGCAGGGGGTTACAATGAGCAGTACTTC. It encodes CASSLWAGGYNEQYF.

This rearrangement joins TRBV28 to TRBJ2-1; the D gene is possibly TRBD2 (6 bases). This CDR3 is 14 amino acids long. V lost 6 bases and J 7 bases, leaving 16 bases between the germline ends. Germline V CDR1 and CDR2: MDHEN, SYDVKM. CDR3 DNA: TGTGCCAGCAGACTAGCCCTACCCTCTAATGAGCAGTTCTTC. It translates to CASRLALPSNEQFF.

This chain joins TRBV24-1 and TRBJ2-1; 11 nucleotides align to TRBD2. The CDR3 is 15 residues long. The V and J ends lost 5 bases and 7 bases, in that order; junction bases with no gene match: 6. The germline V gene encodes CDR1 KGHDR and CDR2 SFDVKD. This CDR3 is CATSGASGRLNEQFF. CDR3 bases: TGTGCCACCAGTGGGGCTAGCGGGAGGTTGAATGAGCAGTTCTTC.

The chain uses TRBV6-1 and TRBJ2-1, with TRBD2 matching 7 bases. This CDR3 region has 15 residues. J gave up 7 bases and V 6 bases, and 12 bases lay outside the gene matches. Germline CDR1 and CDR2: MNHNS and SASEGT. The CDR3 nucleotides are TGTGCCAGCAGCCCGCCAGGCGGGAGTGGAAATGAGCAGTTCTTC. Its translation: CASSPPGGSGNEQFF.

The chain links TRBV24-1 to TRBJ2-6; D not certain. The germline CDR1 and CDR2 sequences are KGHDR and SFDVKD. The CDR3 totals 18 residues. The V end lost 2 bases, the J end lost 3 bases, and 16 bases lay between the germline ends. CDR3 loop: CATSDSRHVKGGANVLTF. The CDR3 DNA follows: TGTGCCACCAGTGATTCCCGGCACGTGAAGGGTGGGGCCAACGTCCTGACTTTC.